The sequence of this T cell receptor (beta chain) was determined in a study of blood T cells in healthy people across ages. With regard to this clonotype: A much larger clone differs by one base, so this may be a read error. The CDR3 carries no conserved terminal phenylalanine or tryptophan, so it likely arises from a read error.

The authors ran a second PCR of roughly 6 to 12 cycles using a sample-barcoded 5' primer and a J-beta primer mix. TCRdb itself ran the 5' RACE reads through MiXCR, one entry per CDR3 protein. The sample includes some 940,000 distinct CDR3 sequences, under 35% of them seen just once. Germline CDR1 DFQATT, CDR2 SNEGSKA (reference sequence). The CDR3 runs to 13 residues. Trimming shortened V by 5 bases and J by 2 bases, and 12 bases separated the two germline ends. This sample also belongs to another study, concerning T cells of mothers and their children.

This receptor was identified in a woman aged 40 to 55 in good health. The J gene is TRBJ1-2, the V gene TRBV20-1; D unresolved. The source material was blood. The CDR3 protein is CSARTGENYGYTC. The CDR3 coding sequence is TGCAGTGCTCGGACCGGGGAGAACTATGGCTACACCTGC.